The 28 T cell receptor beta chains in this list originate from one sample, sequenced in a study of blood T cell repertoires in COVID-19. This table comes from immunoSEQ multiplex PCR, and its TCRdb copy is limited to in-frame clones, with some not included. The sample lists some 97,000 clones; 88% were seen once. The specimen was peripheral blood. These receptors were taken from a human donor in a cohort sampled during active COVID-19.

This chain uses TRBV28 with TRBJ2-1; 7 positions match TRBD2. This CDR3 contains 17 residues. The junction had 18 bases not matched to a gene; V was cut back by 3 bases and J by 10 bases. Looked up from germline, CDR1 is MDHEN and CDR2 is SYDVKM. The CDR3 reads CASSFLGLGNRGKEQFF. CDR3 nucleotide sequence: TGTGCCAGCAGTTTTTTAGGACTAGGAAACCGGGGGAAAGAGCAGTTCTTC.

The rearrangement uses TRBV7-8 and TRBJ2-7; D is perhaps TRBD2 (5 bases). Between the trimmed V and J ends, which lost 2 bases and 2 bases, there was a span of 10 bases. This CDR3 spans 14 amino acids. The V gene's germline CDR1 is SGHVS and CDR2 FQNEAQ. CDR3 residues: CASSLRRKAYEQYF. In DNA form, the CDR3 reads TGTGCCAGCAGCTTAAGGAGGAAGGCCTACGAGCAGTACTTC.

This rearrangement joins TRBV27 to TRBJ2-5; TRBD2 matches 14 bases. The V and J ends lost 5 bases and 3 bases, in that order; junction bases with no gene match: 11. CDR3 length: 18 residues. Germline-derived CDR1 and CDR2 are MNHEY and SMNVEV (reference sequence). CDR3 sequence: CASSLKGTSGSREETQYF. CDR3 DNA sequence: TGTGCCAGCAGTCTAAAAGGGACTAGCGGGAGTCGGGAAGAGACCCAGTACTTC.

This clone was seen more than once but under ten times. This chain joins TRBV4-1 and TRBJ2-7; TRBD1 aligns across 7 bases. Looked up from germline, CDR1 is MGHRA and CDR2 is YSYEKL. There are 13 residues in the CDR3. V trimming: 4 bases; J trimming: 3 bases; junction bases outside the gene matches: 3. The CDR3: CASSLRDSYEQYF. Here the CDR3 DNA reads TGCGCCAGCAGCCTCCGGGACAGCTACGAGCAGTACTTC.

The gene calls are TRBV6-5 and TRBJ2-7, with 12 nucleotides matching TRBD1. Germline trimming cut 7 bases from V and 13 bases from J; bases unmatched to any gene: 11. This CDR3 contains 13 residues. Germline CDR1 and CDR2: MNHEY and SVGAGI. The CDR3 here is CASTGTGGPVEYF. The CDR3 DNA reads TGTGCCAGCACTGGGACAGGGGGCCCCGTTGAATACTTC.

The gene calls are TRBV5-1 and TRBJ2-1, with D perhaps TRBD1 (5 bases). V was shortened by 0 bases and J by 6 bases, with 10 bases between the two germline ends. Germline loops: CDR1 SGHRS, CDR2 YFSETQ. The CDR3 extends over 14 amino acids. CDR3 in amino acids: CASSLARVGNEQFF. CDR3 nucleotide sequence: TGCGCCAGCAGCTTGGCCAGGGTAGGCAATGAGCAGTTCTTC.

This chain joins TRBV18 and TRBJ2-6; a possible D gene is TRBD1 (6 bases). Germline V gene sequence: CDR1 KGHSH, CDR2 LQKENI. V lost 5 bases to trimming and J lost 1 base, with 9 bases between them. This CDR3 has 15 residues. The CDR3 loop is CASSEQGSGANVLTF. CDR3 DNA: TGTGCCAGCTCAGAACAGGGATCTGGGGCCAACGTCCTGACTTTC. Supplemented by reference TRBV18 and TRBJ2-6, the full variable domain reads NAGVMQNPRHLVRRRGQEARLRCSPMKGHSHVYWYRQLPEEGLKFMVYLQKENIIDESGMPKERFSAEFPKEGPSILRIQQVVRGDSAAYFCASSEQGSGANVLTFGAGSRLTVL.

This sequence joins TRBV27 and TRBJ2-1, with D perhaps matching TRBD2 (6 bases). In germline, CDR1 is MNHEY, CDR2 SMNVEV (reference sequence). V lost 8 bases, J lost 5 bases, and 22 bases lay in between. The CDR3 totals 16 residues. The CDR3 DNA reads TGTGCCAGCGCGTCCCGGATAGGACTAAAGAACAATGAGCAGTTCTTC. It yields the protein CASASRIGLKNNEQFF.

Details on this clone: One end of the junction is discordant with germline, which a read error may explain. The V and J genes are TRBV28 and TRBJ1-1; D is unresolved. CDR1 is MDHEN and CDR2 is SYDVKM in the germline V gene. This CDR3 spans 11 amino acids. CDR3 region: CASSLGLFRLF. The CDR3 DNA is TGTGCCAGCAGTTTAGGGCTTTTCCGCCTTTTT.

V is TRBV18 and J is TRBJ2-7, with a weak D call TRBD1 (5 bases). V gave up 1 base and J gave up 1 base, with 5 bases separating them. The CDR3 length is 13 residues. Germline CDR1 and CDR2: KGHSH and LQKENI. The CDR3 sequence: CASSPQGSYEQYF. The DNA for the CDR3 is TGTGCCAGCTCACCACAGGGGTCCTACGAGCAGTACTTC.

This chain links TRBV7-8 with TRBJ1-6; 9 bases fit TRBD1. J lost 5 bases, V lost 5 bases, and 10 bases had no gene match. This CDR3 spans 17 amino acids. Germline V lookup: CDR1 SGHVS, CDR2 FQNEAQ. This chain's CDR3 is CASSAYRGRSHNSPLHF. In DNA, the CDR3 is TGTGCCAGCAGCGCCTACAGGGGGCGAAGCCATAATTCACCCCTCCACTTT.

The chain carries TRBV5-6 and TRBJ2-1; TRBD1 matches 9 bases. J lost 4 bases, V lost 0 bases, and 5 bases had no gene match. Germline V CDR1 and CDR2: SGHDT, YYEEEE. This CDR3 has 16 residues. Written as DNA, the CDR3 is TGTGCCAGCAGCTTGGCCGGGACAGGGCATTACAATGAGCAGTTCTTC. Protein: CASSLAGTGHYNEQFF.

The chain recombines TRBV30 with TRBJ2-4; D is perhaps TRBD2 (7 bases). This CDR3 is 13 amino acids long. CDR1 is GTSNPN, CDR2 SVGIG, per germline (reference sequence). V was trimmed by 4 bases and J by 4 bases, leaving 11 bases between them. The CDR3 DNA reads as TGTGCCTGGAACGGGGGGCGGAAAAACATTCAGTACTTC. Translating it yields CAWNGGRKNIQYF.

J is TRBJ2-1 and V is TRBV7-2; TRBD2 matches 7 bases. This CDR3 has 16 residues. The V gene end was trimmed by 5 bases and the J gene end by 1 base; junction bases not matched to a gene: 8. Per germline, CDR1 SGHTA and CDR2 FQGNSA. CDR3: CASSPPGGGSYNEQFF. For the CDR3, the DNA is TGTGCCAGCAGCCCGCCGGGGGGAGGGTCCTACAATGAGCAGTTCTTC.

The V call is TRBV9, the J call TRBJ2-1; 10 bases are shared with TRBD2. The V segment lost 0 bases and the J segment 4 bases; nucleotides outside the gene matches: 13. The CDR3 covers 19 residues. CDR1 is SGDLS and CDR2 is YYNGEE in the germline V gene. The CDR3 region is CASSVVVLAGEVRYNEQFF. The DNA for the CDR3 is TGTGCCAGCAGCGTAGTGGTGCTAGCGGGAGAGGTTAGGTACAATGAGCAGTTCTTC.

The rearrangement links TRBV11-2 to TRBJ2-7, with TRBD1 matching over 7 bases. The V gene end was trimmed by 5 bases and the J gene end by 4 bases; junction bases not matched to a gene: 5. CDR3 size: 13 residues. Germline V gene sequence: CDR1 SGHAT, CDR2 FQNNGV. The CDR3 nucleotides read TGTGCCAGCAGCACTATACAGGGGTACGAGCAGTACTTC. It is translated as CASSTIQGYEQYF.

The J gene is TRBJ2-2, the V gene TRBV5-1; 8 nucleotides line up with TRBD2. V was clipped by 3 bases and J by 2 bases; unmatched bases: 21. The CDR3 is 21 amino acids. CDR1 and CDR2 (germline): SGHRS, YFSETQ. The DNA of the CDR3 is TGCGCCAGCAGCTACGCCGGGGGAATGGGAACTAGCGGAGGTAACACCGGGGAGCTGTTTTTT. It encodes CASSYAGGMGTSGGNTGELFF.

This chain uses TRBV25-1 with TRBJ1-1; TRBD1 agrees at 9 bases. Looked up from germline, CDR1 is MGHDK and CDR2 is SYGVNS. The CDR3 spans 16 residues. After removal of 1 base from V and 1 base from J, the junction contained 4 bases not matched to a gene. The CDR3 DNA sequence: TGTGCCAGCAGTGAATTGGGGACAGGGCCGAACACTGAAGCTTTCTTT. This gives the protein CASSELGTGPNTEAFF.

The chain couples TRBV27 to TRBJ2-7; 10 bases align to TRBD2. Trimming cost V 5 bases and J 3 bases; bases outside gene matches: 13. This CDR3 is built from 17 residues. The germline V gene encodes CDR1 MNHEY and CDR2 SMNVEV (reference sequence). CDR3 region: CASSRRTSGRTGYEQYF. Written as DNA, the CDR3 is TGTGCCAGCAGTCGTCGGACTAGCGGAAGAACCGGCTACGAGCAGTACTTC.

The chain employs TRBV3-1 (or the pseudogene TRBV3-2) and TRBJ2-7, with 7 bases that match TRBD1. The CDR3 contains 16 residues. Germline loops: CDR1 LGHDT, CDR2 YNNKEL (reference sequence). With V trimmed by 1 base and J by 5 bases, 11 bases remained unmatched. CDR3 DNA: TGTGCCAGCAGCCAAGGGGCCCCAGGGGGTCACAACGAGCAGTACTTC. This translates into CASSQGAPGGHNEQYF.

The DNA for the CDR3 is TGTGCCAGCAGTTACAATCCCGGGCCCCAGCATTTT. The encoded protein is CASSYNPGPQHF. The V call is TRBV6-2 or TRBV6-3, the J call TRBJ1-5; D not resolved. Germline V gene lookup returns CDR1 MNHEY and CDR2 SVGEGT. V gave up 2 bases and J gave up 9 bases, with 8 bases separating them. The CDR3 consists of 12 residues.

The V call is TRBV19, the J call TRBJ2-2, with a weak D call TRBD2 (6 bases). V lost 0 bases and J 1 base, leaving 9 bases between the germline ends. CDR1 is LNHDA and CDR2 is SQIVND in the germline V gene (reference sequence). The CDR3 is 16 amino acids. CDR3 sequence reads: CASSIDRGGNTGELFF. In nucleotides, the CDR3 is TGTGCCAGTAGTATAGATCGGGGAGGGAACACCGGGGAGCTGTTTTTT.

The chain has TRBV7-9 and TRBJ1-5; TRBD1 aligns across 9 bases. The CDR3 is 18 amino acids. The germline CDR1 and CDR2 sequences are SEHNR and FQNEAQ (reference sequence). Germline trimming cut 4 bases from V and 3 bases from J; bases unmatched to any gene: 13. The CDR3 nucleotides are TGTGCCAGCAGCTCGGTGGCGGGGACAGGGAGGAACAATCAGCCCCAGCATTTT. It yields the protein CASSSVAGTGRNNQPQHF.

The CDR3, as DNA: TGTGCCACGGGTTACGCAGAAGCTTTCTTT. This encodes CATGYAEAFF. The V call is TRBV19, the J call TRBJ1-1; D unclear. V was pared by 10 bases and J by 8 bases, with 11 bases between. Germline CDR1 and CDR2: LNHDA and SQIVND (reference sequence). This CDR3 region has 10 residues.

This clone was counted a single time. V usage is TRBV28 and J usage is TRBJ1-5; possibly TRBD1 for D (6 bases). This CDR3 has 16 residues. Germline CDR1 and CDR2: MDHEN and SYDVKM. Between the trimmed V and J ends, which lost 2 bases and 6 bases, there was a span of 17 bases. The CDR3 here is CASSLALGGASQPQHF. In DNA form, the CDR3 reads TGTGCCAGCAGTTTAGCACTTGGGGGGGCCTCTCAGCCCCAGCATTTT.

The chain employs TRBV7-9 and TRBJ2-1, with no clear D. Germline V CDR1 and CDR2: SEHNR, FQNEAQ (reference sequence). V was shortened by 2 bases and J by 7 bases, with 12 bases between the two germline ends. This CDR3 region has 14 residues. The chain's CDR3 is CASSLTQTGNEQFF. As DNA, the CDR3 is TGTGCCAGCAGCTTAACACAAACCGGGAATGAGCAGTTCTTC.

This clone was counted a few times. The chain joins TRBV5-4 to TRBJ1-2; 7 bases map to TRBD1. V lost 2 bases, J lost 7 bases, and 8 bases stayed unmatched. Germline-derived CDR1 and CDR2 are SGHNT and YYREEE (reference sequence). The length of the CDR3 is 14 residues. The CDR3 reads CASSFPGGQSGYTF. In nucleotides, the CDR3 is TGTGCCAGCAGCTTCCCAGGGGGTCAGAGTGGCTACACCTTC.

The J gene is TRBJ2-5, the V gene TRBV2, with TRBD1 identical over 9 bases. The CDR3 is made up of 13 amino acids. The germline V gene has CDR1 SNHLY and CDR2 FYNNEI. Trimming took 6 bases from V and 4 from J; bases not matched to a gene: 3. The CDR3 here is CASRLDRGETQYF. The CDR3, as DNA: TGTGCCAGCAGATTGGACAGGGGAGAGACCCAGTACTTC.